One sample yielded the 30 T cell receptor beta chains listed below, sequenced in a study of cytomegalovirus exposure and HLA in healthy donors. PCR amplification relied on 60 Vbeta primers (plus 13 Jbeta primers). Profiled with immunoSEQ multiplex PCR; TCRdb holds only in-frame clones, not every one. Of 110,000 to 150,000 clones detected, around 81% appear once; the ten largest clones hold 6.5% to 7%. What was sequenced was PBMCs. These receptors were collected from a man aged 35 to 55 in good health and CMV-seropositive.

The gene calls are TRBV5-1 and TRBJ2-2; TRBD2 matches 7 bases. The CDR3 has 14 amino acids. The ends lost 1 base at V and 4 bases at J; junction bases unmatched: 1. CDR1 and CDR2 from the germline V gene are SGHRS and YFSETQ. CDR3 nucleotide sequence: TGCGCCAGCAGCTTGACGGGGGGCACCGGGGAGCTGTTTTTT. Protein: CASSLTGGTGELFF.

The chain has TRBV19 and TRBJ1-1, with D hard to call. Trimming took off 4 bases at V and 4 bases at J, with 10 bases between the two ends. From germline, CDR1 is LNHDA and CDR2 SQIVND (reference sequence). This CDR3 contains 13 residues. The CDR3 region has the DNA TGTGCCAGTAGTAGCGCGGTTGGCACTGAAGCTTTCTTT. Translating it yields CASSSAVGTEAFF.

This chain uses TRBV5-4 with TRBJ2-7, with 9 bases lining up with TRBD2. The CDR3 loop spans 16 amino acids. Germline V gene lookup returns CDR1 SGHNT and CDR2 YYREEE (reference sequence). The V and J ends lost 4 bases and 5 bases, in that order; junction bases with no gene match: 13. CDR3 DNA sequence: TGTGCCAGCAGCACAAAACCGCGGGAGGGAAAGAACGAGCAGTACTTC. It encodes CASSTKPREGKNEQYF.

V usage is TRBV5-4 and J usage is TRBJ2-7, with 8 positions matching TRBD2. CDR1 SGHNT and CDR2 YYREEE come from the germline V gene (reference sequence). J lost 4 bases, V lost 0 bases, and 3 bases had no gene match. The CDR3 has 14 amino acids. The CDR3 DNA reads as TGTGCCAGCAGCTTGGGGTCTAGCGGGTACGAGCAGTACTTC. Its translation is CASSLGSSGYEQYF.

The chain has TRBV6-1 and TRBJ2-5; 8 nucleotides line up with TRBD2. The germline gives CDR1 MNHNS, CDR2 SASEGT. This CDR3 is 16 amino acids long. Germline trimming cut 0 bases from V and 4 bases from J; bases unmatched to any gene: 7. This CDR3 reads CASSEALGGAGETQYF. The CDR3 DNA reads as TGTGCCAGCAGTGAAGCGCTCGGGGGGGCAGGAGAGACCCAGTACTTC.

The J gene is TRBJ2-5, the V gene TRBV7-2, with a weak D call TRBD2 (6 bases). In germline, CDR1 is SGHTA, CDR2 FQGNSA. Trimming removed 0 bases at V and 7 bases at J, with 9 bases between. This CDR3 region has 13 residues. DNA of the CDR3: TGTGCCAGCAGCTTAGCCGGAGCGGGGACCCAGTACTTC. Translation: CASSLAGAGTQYF.

This clone was counted once. The rearrangement uses TRBV7-6 and TRBJ2-7; 9 positions match TRBD2. CDR1 is SGHVS and CDR2 is FNYEAQ in the germline V gene. V lost 2 bases to trimming and J lost 3 bases; unmatched junction nucleotides: 8. This CDR3 contains 16 residues. The CDR3 sequence is CASSLRGGAGSYEQYF. The CDR3 DNA is TGTGCCAGCAGCTTACGCGGGGGGGCCGGTAGCTACGAGCAGTACTTC.

The chain couples TRBV5-1 to TRBJ2-5, with TRBD1 identical over 8 bases. J gave up 5 bases and V 6 bases, and 9 bases lay outside the gene matches. The CDR3 spans 14 residues. Germline V gene sequence: CDR1 SGHRS, CDR2 YFSETQ. CDR3: CASKAGTGGETQYF. DNA for the CDR3: TGCGCCAGCAAGGCCGGGACAGGAGGGGAGACCCAGTACTTC.

This chain joins TRBV7-9 and TRBJ2-7; D might be TRBD2 (6 bases). The ends were cut back, 1 base at V and 2 bases at J, with 9 bases in the middle. CDR1 SEHNR and CDR2 FQNEAQ come from the germline V gene (reference sequence). The CDR3 has 14 residues. CDR3: CASSLGGGAYEQYF. CDR3 sequence (DNA): TGTGCCAGCAGCTTAGGAGGAGGGGCCTACGAGCAGTACTTC.

This sequence joins TRBV11-2 and TRBJ2-1, with D possibly being TRBD2 (5 bases). This CDR3 has 12 amino acids. V was clipped by 2 bases and J by 10 bases, with 9 bases between them. Germline values: CDR1 SGHAT, CDR2 FQNNGV. CDR3 bases: TGTGCCAGCAGCTTATCTGAGCGGGAGCAGTTCTTC. It specifies CASSLSEREQFF.

This chain joins TRBV5-1 and TRBJ1-1; possible D gene TRBD1, 5 bases. The CDR3 loop spans 16 amino acids. Germline CDR1 is SGHRS and CDR2 is YFSETQ. Trimming took off 4 bases at V and 1 base at J, with 17 bases between the two ends. CDR3 residues: CASSLTREGPNTEAFF. The CDR3 DNA reads as TGCGCCAGCAGCCTCACCAGGGAGGGGCCGAACACTGAAGCTTTCTTT.

The chain carries TRBV7-9 and TRBJ2-3; possible D gene TRBD2, 5 bases. The CDR3 spans 13 residues. With 3 bases removed from V and 4 bases from J, the gap between germline ends came to 8 bases. CDR1 SEHNR and CDR2 FQNEAQ come from the germline V gene (reference sequence). CDR3 nucleotides: TGTGCCAGCAGCTTCGGGGAAGCAGATACGCAGTATTTT. Its translation: CASSFGEADTQYF.

This chain links TRBV2 with TRBJ2-5; a weak D match, TRBD2 (5 bases). V was trimmed by 7 bases and J by 4 bases, leaving 16 bases between them. Germline V gene lookup returns CDR1 SNHLY and CDR2 FYNNEI. CDR3 size: 14 residues. DNA for the CDR3: TGTGCCAGCACTGTAGGACTGAGTGGAGAGACCCAGTACTTC. As protein: CASTVGLSGETQYF.

This clone has just one count. The chain combines TRBV28 with TRBJ1-3; D not resolved. The germline V gene has CDR1 MDHEN and CDR2 SYDVKM. V lost 5 bases and J lost 0, with 14 bases in between. The CDR3 loop spans 16 amino acids. CDR3 bases: TGTGCCAGCAGTCCGTTTACGGAGGGCTCTGGAAACACCATATATTTT. Its protein product is CASSPFTEGSGNTIYF. Full variable domain (rest looked up from reference TRBV28 and TRBJ1-3): DVKVTQSSRYLVKRTGEKVFLECVQDMDHENMFWYRQDPGLGLRLIYFSYDVKMKEKGDIPEGYSVSREKKERFSLILESASTNQTSMYLCASSPFTEGSGNTIYFGEGSWLTVV.

This rearrangement joins TRBV28 to TRBJ1-1; 8 nucleotides match TRBD1. In germline, CDR1 is MDHEN, CDR2 SYDVKM. Trimming took 3 bases from V and 0 from J; bases not matched to a gene: 9. CDR3 size: 17 residues. As DNA, the CDR3 is TGTGCCAGCAGTTTGGAAGCCAGGGGGCGGATGAACACTGAAGCTTTCTTT. It encodes CASSLEARGRMNTEAFF.

Note on this clone: Mismatch with germline at one junction end may stem from a read error. The chain has TRBV7-9 and TRBJ2-1; 7 positions match TRBD2. Germline CDR1 reads SEHNR; CDR2 reads FQNEAQ (reference sequence). The CDR3 is 16 residues long. CDR3 region: CSSSLLAGRAYNEQFF. The CDR3 coding sequence is TGTTCCAGCAGCCTTTTAGCAGGGAGGGCCTACAATGAGCAGTTCTTC.

This chain links TRBV4-2 with TRBJ2-3; D remains ambiguous. The CDR3 loop spans 14 amino acids. V was shortened by 4 bases and J by 1 base, with 9 bases between the two germline ends. Germline V lookup: CDR1 LGHNA, CDR2 YNFKEQ. The CDR3 sequence is CASSPRVGTDTQYF. CDR3 nucleotides: TGTGCCAGCAGCCCTAGAGTAGGCACAGATACGCAGTATTTT.

The chain joins TRBV18 to TRBJ1-4; a weak D match, TRBD1 (6 bases). Germline V gene sequence: CDR1 KGHSH, CDR2 LQKENI. V lost 3 bases, J lost 13 bases, and 12 bases lay in between. The CDR3 contains 12 residues. In nucleotides, the CDR3 is TGTGCCAGCTCACCCGAAACAGGGATACTGTTTTTT. Translation gives CASSPETGILFF.

This chain uses TRBV13 with TRBJ1-6; D is uncertain. Trimming cost V 2 bases and J 10 bases, with 6 bases left between them. The CDR3 covers 12 residues. From germline, CDR1 is PRHDT and CDR2 FYEKMQ (reference sequence). CDR3 in DNA: TGTGCCAGCAGCTTATATCCCTCACCCCTCCACTTT. It encodes CASSLYPSPLHF.

The gene calls are TRBV19 and TRBJ1-4; TRBD1 aligns across 7 bases. This CDR3 comprises 19 residues. The junction had 25 bases not matched to a gene; V was cut back by 5 bases and J by 10 bases. Germline assignment: CDR1 LNHDA and CDR2 SQIVND (reference sequence). The CDR3 loop is CASSPQIMGSGQSFGKLFF. CDR3 coding DNA: TGTGCCAGTAGTCCCCAAATAATGGGCTCGGGACAGTCTTTTGGAAAACTGTTTTTT.

The DNA for the CDR3 is TGCAGCGTTGAAGCAAGGAGCTCTGGGGCCAACGTCCTGACTTTC. Its translation is CSVEARSSGANVLTF. V gene TRBV29-1 combines with J gene TRBJ2-6; no reliable D call. The CDR3 is 15 residues long. Trimming took off 1 base at V and 0 bases at J, with 7 bases between the two ends. Germline V gives CDR1 SQVTM, CDR2 ANQGSEA.

This clone turned up a few times. The rearrangement joins TRBV28 to TRBJ2-5; tentative D call: TRBD1 (5 bases). The DNA end is more similar to TRBJ2-7, so the J call may be wrong. The CDR3 is 15 residues long. Germline lookup yields CDR1 MDHEN and CDR2 SYDVKM. As DNA, the CDR3 is TGTGCCAGCAGTTGGGGCCCTGTGCTCTCCTACGAGCAGTACTTC. Translating it yields CASSWGPVLSYEQYF.

The DNA of the CDR3 is TGTGCCAGTAGTAGCTCACAGGAGTGGGTCGACACCGGGGAGCTGTTTTTT. Translating it yields CASSSSQEWVDTGELFF. This chain links TRBV19 with TRBJ2-2; maybe TRBD1 (5 bases). Trimming left V 4 bases short and J 3 bases short, with 18 bases between. The germline CDR1 and CDR2 sequences are LNHDA and SQIVND (reference sequence). CDR3 length equals 17 residues.

The J gene is TRBJ1-1, the V gene TRBV29-1, with TRBD1 matching 9 bases. V lost 5 bases and J lost 8; bases outside the gene matches: 6. CDR1 and CDR2 (germline): SQVTM, ANQGSEA. This CDR3 region has 12 residues. The CDR3 loop reads CSVNRDRAEAFF. Written as DNA, the CDR3 is TGCAGCGTTAACAGGGACAGGGCCGAAGCTTTCTTT.

V usage is TRBV14 and J usage is TRBJ2-7, with 7 bases identical to TRBD2. The junction had 12 bases not matched to a gene; V was cut back by 0 bases and J by 4 bases. The CDR3 totals 17 residues. Germline assignment: CDR1 SGHDN and CDR2 FVKESK. The CDR3 region has the DNA TGTGCCAGCAGCCAAGATCCTCCTCCGGGACTAAAATACGAGCAGTACTTC. Encoded protein: CASSQDPPPGLKYEQYF. The full variable domain, with the rest looked up from reference TRBV14 and TRBJ2-7, is EAGVTQFPSHSVIEKGQTVTLRCDPISGHDNLYWYRRVMGKEIKFLLHFVKESKQDESGMPNNRFLAERTGGTYSTLKVQPAELEDSGVYFCASSQDPPPGLKYEQYFGPGTRLTVT.

This chain uses TRBV7-2 with TRBJ1-4; D is unclear. CDR1 SGHTA and CDR2 FQGNSA come from the germline V gene. The germline V and J ends were trimmed by 0 bases and 0 bases, with 5 bases remaining between them. The CDR3 runs 15 residues. CDR3 coding DNA: TGTGCCAGCAGCTTAGCCAGTGCAACTAATGAAAAACTGTTTTTT. Translating gives CASSLASATNEKLFF.

The chain recombines TRBV5-1 with TRBJ2-1; D is perhaps TRBD2 (6 bases). Germline loops: CDR1 SGHRS, CDR2 YFSETQ. Trimming shortened V by 0 bases and J by 9 bases, and 19 bases separated the two germline ends. This CDR3 contains 16 residues. The CDR3 spells CASSLDSAGAGSEQFF. The CDR3 bases are TGCGCCAGCAGCTTGGACTCGGCTGGGGCGGGGAGTGAGCAGTTCTTC.

The genes are TRBV4-1 and TRBJ1-4; 11 nucleotides match TRBD1. Germline V gene sequence: CDR1 MGHRA, CDR2 YSYEKL. The CDR3 has 19 amino acids. V was clipped by 2 bases and J by 4 bases; unmatched bases: 12. The CDR3 coding sequence is TGCGCCAGCAGCCAAAGATCTTTCCGGGACAGGGGGTATAATGAAAAACTGTTTTTT. Its translation: CASSQRSFRDRGYNEKLFF.

The chain is built from TRBV11-3 and TRBJ2-1; maybe TRBD2 (5 bases). Trimming left V 4 bases short and J 10 bases short, with 14 bases between. Germline CDR1 is SGHNT and CDR2 is YENEEA. This CDR3 contains 13 residues. This CDR3 reads CASSYRTGTEQFF. The CDR3, as DNA: TGTGCCAGCAGCTACCGGACGGGAACGGAGCAGTTCTTC. The full variable domain, rest sourced from reference TRBV11-3 and TRBJ2-1, is EAGVVQSPRYKIIEKKQPVAFWCNPISGHNTLYWYLQNLGQGPELLIRYENEEAVDDSQLPKDRFSAERLKGVDSTLKIQPAELGDSAVYLCASSYRTGTEQFFGPGTRLTVL.

About this clone itself: An end of the junction differs from the germline gene, which may be a read error. The chain combines TRBV9 with TRBJ2-1; weak D call: TRBD1 (6 bases). This CDR3 has 12 residues. Germline V CDR1 and CDR2: SGDLS, YYNGEE. The CDR3 reads CASSVELQGPVF. CDR3 DNA: TGTGCCAGCAGCGTAGAACTCCAGGGGCCGGTCTTC.